This T cell receptor (beta chain) was documented in a study of T cell responses to AZD1222 COVID-19 vaccine. The wider study: The analysis combined second doses at about 4 or about 12 weeks. Findings and caveats of the study: The reported proportion of spike-specific TCRs targeting unmutated variant regions was nearly half. Donors were largely white British and mainly female; clonal diversity was possibly underestimated. There were vaccine-associated CD4 TCRs across spike, dominant at 160-218 and 743-854.

The protocol was immunoSEQ multiplex PCR, while the TCRdb copy is restricted to in-frame clones and leaves out a portion. This sample has 95,000 to 150,000 clones, with 85% to 90% found just once. The CDR3 is made up of 16 amino acids. With 5 bases clipped from V and 8 bases from J, the junction kept 7 bases outside the gene matches. Germline V gene data show CDR1 as SGHNT and CDR2 as YENEEA. Comments on this clone: Its antigen is as yet unknown.

The starting material was peripheral blood, obtained on day 0 of AZD1222 vaccination. This rearrangement joins TRBV11-3 to TRBJ2-1; TRBD2 matches at 15 bases. The sequence was collected from an adult in good health. CDR3 region: CASSPGTSGGFDEQFF. In DNA form, the CDR3 reads TGTGCCAGCAGCCCCGGGACTAGCGGGGGGTTCGATGAGCAGTTCTTC. Full variable domain (rest looked up from reference TRBV11-3 and TRBJ2-1): EAGVVQSPRYKIIEKKQPVAFWCNPISGHNTLYWYLQNLGQGPELLIRYENEEAVDDSQLPKDRFSAERLKGVDSTLKIQPAELGDSAVYLCASSPGTSGGFDEQFFGPGTRLTVL.